What follows are 27 T cell receptor beta chains derived from one specimen sequenced in a study of quantifying T cell responses using KT2 cells. About the study: RNA was reverse transcribed with TCR alpha and beta constant-region primers.

Each cDNA got a UMI-containing oligo ligated at its 3' end. An equimolar mix of RC1.1 and RC1.2 primed the beta chain across TRBC1 and TRBC2. TCRdb fed the UMI-ligation and nested PCR reads into MiXCR, producing one record per CDR3 protein. The sample holds just under 50,000 distinct CDR3 sequences, approximately 10% seen once. Source material: PBMCs spiked with cells of the T cell clone KT2. These TCRs come from a human donor.

This clonotype occurred many times. V gene TRBV18 combines with J gene TRBJ2-7, with 7 bases lining up with TRBD1. V shed 4 bases, J shed 1 base, and the junction held 4 bases outside the gene matches. Germline lookup yields CDR1 KGHSH and CDR2 LQKENI. CDR3 size: 14 residues. The CDR3 DNA is TGTGCCAGCTCACGCGACAGGGTGTCCTACGAGCAGTACTTC. This encodes CASSRDRVSYEQYF.

This clonotype was counted at least ten times. The rearrangement joins TRBV24-1 to TRBJ2-1; 8 nucleotides agree with TRBD1. V was pared by 4 bases and J by 0 bases, with 4 bases of the junction left unmatched. Germline V gene lookup returns CDR1 KGHDR and CDR2 SFDVKD. The CDR3 is 16 residues long. As DNA, the CDR3 is TGTGCCACCAGTGACCGGACAGGGAGCTCCTACAATGAGCAGTTCTTC. This sequence encodes CATSDRTGSSYNEQFF.

The chain links TRBV29-1 to TRBJ1-1, with a weak D call TRBD1 (6 bases). This CDR3 has 14 amino acids. Germline V gives CDR1 SQVTM, CDR2 ANQGSEA. V gave up 3 bases and J gave up 2 bases, with 13 bases separating them. CDR3 sequence reads: CSVDGQGTNTEAFF. CDR3 DNA: TGCAGCGTTGATGGTCAGGGGACCAACACTGAAGCTTTCTTT.

The chain uses TRBV9 and TRBJ1-1, with D unclear. V was clipped by 4 bases and J by 4 bases, with 11 bases between them. The germline gives CDR1 SGDLS, CDR2 YYNGEE. This CDR3 contains 13 residues. Written as DNA, the CDR3 is TGTGCCAGCAGCCCTCACATTAGCACTGAAGCTTTCTTT. This codes for CASSPHISTEAFF.

The table lists this clonotype with many counts. The chain employs TRBV3-1 and TRBJ2-7; 10 bases map to TRBD1. Germline V lookup: CDR1 LGHDT, CDR2 YNNKEL (reference sequence). The CDR3 is 14 residues long. After removal of 4 bases from V and 3 bases from J, the junction contained 3 bases not matched to a gene. CDR3 in DNA: TGTGCCAGCAGCCCGGGACAGGGGATCTACGAGCAGTACTTC. Translated, it gives CASSPGQGIYEQYF.

Many counts were recorded for this clonotype. The chain links TRBV7-6 to TRBJ2-2; D remains ambiguous. In germline, CDR1 is SGHVS, CDR2 FNYEAQ. This CDR3 has 14 residues. Trimming pared 4 bases from V and 6 bases from J, leaving 12 bases between. CDR3 sequence (DNA): TGTGCCAGCAGCTCCATCACCGAGGCCGGGGAGCTGTTTTTT. Protein: CASSSITEAGELFF.

This clonotype has more than one count but fewer than ten. V gene TRBV4-3 combines with J gene TRBJ1-1; D gene ambiguous. V was shortened by 0 bases and J by 5 bases, with 13 bases between the two germline ends. The CDR3 runs to 15 residues. Germline V CDR1 and CDR2: LGHNA, YSLEER. The CDR3 loop reads CASSQDITFVTEAFF. The CDR3 DNA reads as TGCGCCAGCAGCCAAGATATCACCTTTGTAACTGAAGCTTTCTTT.

This clonotype appeared a few times. The chain has TRBV7-2 and TRBJ2-3, with D unresolved. V was trimmed by 1 base and J by 3 bases, leaving 11 bases between them. Looked up from germline, CDR1 is SGHTA and CDR2 is FQGNSA. This CDR3 is built from 15 residues. The CDR3 loop is CASSLGPAWTDTQYF. CDR3 DNA sequence: TGTGCCAGCAGCTTAGGGCCAGCCTGGACAGATACGCAGTATTTT.

The CDR3 nucleotides are TGTGCCAGCAGCGTCGGGACAGGAAACTATGGCTACACCTTC. Residues: CASSVGTGNYGYTF. The V and J genes are TRBV9 and TRBJ1-2; 8 nucleotides line up with TRBD1. The CDR3 is made up of 14 amino acids. Germline CDR1 SGDLS, CDR2 YYNGEE. J was trimmed by 2 bases and V by 2 bases; bases with no gene match: 2.

This clonotype was seen only a few times. The chain couples TRBV9 to TRBJ2-1; TRBD1 is a possible D gene (5 bases). The CDR3 length is 14 residues. Germline assignment: CDR1 SGDLS and CDR2 YYNGEE. V was clipped by 2 bases and J by 9 bases, with 15 bases between them. CDR3 loop: CASSVDSKGGEQFF. The CDR3 region has the DNA TGTGCCAGCAGCGTCGACAGTAAGGGCGGTGAGCAGTTCTTC.

This clonotype appeared a few times. The CDR3 region has the DNA TGTGCCAGCAGCTTATCCGCGGCAGCAAATTCACCCCTCCACTTT. Protein sequence: CASSLSAAANSPLHF. This chain uses TRBV5-6 with TRBJ1-6; no reliable D call. Between the trimmed V and J ends, which lost 2 bases and 7 bases, there was a span of 13 bases. CDR3 length equals 15 residues. The germline CDR1 and CDR2 sequences are SGHDT and YYEEEE.

The gene calls are TRBV5-1 and TRBJ1-2, with TRBD1 matching 8 bases. The CDR3 length is 16 residues. Germline CDR1 is SGHRS and CDR2 is YFSETQ. J gave up 5 bases and V 4 bases, and 13 bases lay outside the gene matches. DNA for the CDR3: TGCGCCAGCAGCCGCCAGACAGGGGCCCAAGGGTATGGCTACACCTTC. This codes for CASSRQTGAQGYGYTF.

This clonotype was recorded a few times. The chain recombines TRBV4-1 with TRBJ2-1; 9 positions agree with TRBD1. V trimming: 0 bases; J trimming: 8 bases; junction bases outside the gene matches: 11. Per the germline V gene, CDR1 is MGHRA and CDR2 is YSYEKL. CDR3 size: 17 residues. The CDR3 bases are TGCGCCAGCAGCCAAGATGGGGGGACAGGGTTTAGTTATGAGCAGTTCTTC. This translates into CASSQDGGTGFSYEQFF.

This clonotype was seen a few times. V gene TRBV7-9 combines with J gene TRBJ2-6; D is uncertain. Germline CDR1 is SEHNR and CDR2 is FQNEAQ (reference sequence). The CDR3 extends over 16 amino acids. Between the trimmed V and J ends, which lost 0 bases and 2 bases, there was a span of 8 bases. CDR3 nucleotide sequence: TGTGCCAGCAGCTTAGCGCTAGGAGCTGGGGCCAACGTCCTGACTTTC. It specifies CASSLALGAGANVLTF. The complete variable domain, with remaining parts taken from reference TRBV7-9 and TRBJ2-6, reads DTGVSQNPRHKITKRGQNVTFRCDPISEHNRLYWYRQTLGQGPEFLTYFQNEAQLEKSRLLSDRFSAERPKGSFSTLEIQRTEQGDSAMYLCASSLALGAGANVLTFGAGSRLTVL.

There are a few counts of this clonotype. The V call is TRBV20-1, the J call TRBJ2-3, with a weak D call TRBD2 (6 bases). CDR1 is DFQATT and CDR2 is SNEGSKA in the germline V gene (reference sequence). CDR3 size: 15 residues. The V end was cut by 0 bases, the J end by 6 bases, with 16 bases between. CDR3 protein: CSAREGVADSDTQYF. CDR3 in DNA: TGCAGTGCTAGAGAGGGGGTAGCGGACTCCGATACGCAGTATTTT.

This clonotype was counted only a few times. This rearrangement joins TRBV18 to TRBJ2-3, with a tentative D call TRBD2 (6 bases). This CDR3 has 14 amino acids. Germline-derived CDR1 and CDR2 are KGHSH and LQKENI. The V gene lost 2 bases and the J gene lost 2 bases, with 8 bases spanning the gap. CDR3 nucleotides: TGTGCCAGCTCACCAGGAGGGCCCACAGATACGCAGTATTTT. Protein product: CASSPGGPTDTQYF.

The rearrangement links TRBV12-3 or TRBV12-4 to TRBJ1-5; a possible D gene is TRBD1 (5 bases). This CDR3 is built from 15 residues. Trimming stripped 1 base from V and 0 bases from J, with 7 bases between. This CDR3 reads CASSLGDVSNQPQHF. In DNA form, the CDR3 reads TGTGCCAGCAGTTTAGGGGACGTTAGCAATCAGCCCCAGCATTTT.

This clonotype turned up a few times. DNA for the CDR3: TGCGCCAGCAGTGAGTCCTGGACTAACTATGGCTACACCTTC. Protein: CASSESWTNYGYTF. This chain joins TRBV10-2 and TRBJ1-2, with D unresolved. Trimming removed 0 bases from V and 0 bases from J, with 5 bases in between. Looked up from germline, CDR1 is WSHSY and CDR2 is SAAADI. The CDR3 consists of 14 residues.

V and J are TRBV4-3 and TRBJ2-5; possibly TRBD1 for D (5 bases). Trimming shortened V by 1 base and J by 2 bases, and 14 bases separated the two germline ends. The germline CDR1 and CDR2 sequences are LGHNA and YSLEER. The CDR3 length is 16 residues. This CDR3 is CASSQGGGPGQETQYF. CDR3 coding DNA: TGCGCCAGCAGCCAAGGGGGCGGCCCAGGACAAGAGACCCAGTACTTC.

The chain is built from TRBV5-1 and TRBJ1-5; possibly TRBD1 for D (5 bases). CDR1 and CDR2 (germline): SGHRS, YFSETQ. This CDR3 has 14 residues. V lost 0 bases to trimming and J lost 7 bases, with 11 bases between them. CDR3 DNA sequence: TGCGCCAGCAGCTTGGCCCCAGGGAGACAGCCCCAGCATTTT. This gives the protein CASSLAPGRQPQHF.

The table lists this clonotype with a few counts. The J gene is TRBJ1-6, the V gene TRBV18, with D uncertain. Germline V gene data show CDR1 as KGHSH and CDR2 as LQKENI. The CDR3 spans 13 residues. Trimming cost V 5 bases and J 7 bases, with 9 bases left between them. The CDR3 DNA follows: TGTGCCAGCTCATCGGGCCAAAATTCACCCCTCCACTTT. Translated, it gives CASSSGQNSPLHF. The complete variable domain, with remaining parts taken from reference TRBV18 and TRBJ1-6, reads NAGVMQNPRHLVRRRGQEARLRCSPMKGHSHVYWYRQLPEEGLKFMVYLQKENIIDESGMPKERFSAEFPKEGPSILRIQQVVRGDSAAYFCASSSGQNSPLHFGNGTRLTVT.

This clonotype was found a few times. This chain uses TRBV12-3 or TRBV12-4 with TRBJ2-1; D is possibly TRBD1 (6 bases). The V end lost 3 bases, the J end lost 8 bases, and 11 bases lay between the germline ends. This CDR3 comprises 13 residues. CDR3 nucleotides: TGTGCCAGCAGTTTTTCCCAGGGGTATGAGCAGTTCTTC. Translating it yields CASSFSQGYEQFF.

This clonotype was seen a few times. J is TRBJ1-2 and V is TRBV2; the D is unclear. Germline CDR1 SNHLY, CDR2 FYNNEI. V was pared by 6 bases and J by 4 bases, with 18 bases between. The CDR3 sequence is 15 residues long. The DNA for the CDR3 is TGTGCCAGCAGCAAATATCCCGGGGAGACCTATGGCTACACCTTC. Residues: CASSKYPGETYGYTF.

The J gene is TRBJ1-2, the V gene TRBV18, with unresolved D. Germline V gene data show CDR1 as KGHSH and CDR2 as LQKENI. This CDR3 region has 13 residues. V lost 3 bases and J 6 bases, leaving 11 bases between the germline ends. The CDR3 here is CASSPLTRNGYTF. The CDR3 DNA is TGTGCCAGCTCACCTCTGACCAGAAATGGCTACACCTTC. Full variable domain (outside the CDR3, taken from reference TRBV18 and TRBJ1-2): NAGVMQNPRHLVRRRGQEARLRCSPMKGHSHVYWYRQLPEEGLKFMVYLQKENIIDESGMPKERFSAEFPKEGPSILRIQQVVRGDSAAYFCASSPLTRNGYTFGSGTRLTVV.

The table lists this clonotype with a few counts. The genes are TRBV6-2 or TRBV6-3 and TRBJ2-7; TRBD2 matches at 7 bases. The ends lost 8 bases at V and 7 bases at J; junction bases unmatched: 8. This CDR3 is built from 12 residues. In germline, CDR1 is MNHEY, CDR2 SVGEGT. The CDR3 sequence: CASHERGLEQYF. DNA for the CDR3: TGTGCCAGCCATGAGCGGGGTTTGGAGCAGTACTTC.

V and J are TRBV5-6 and TRBJ2-5; TRBD1 might be the D (6 bases). The CDR3 extends over 12 amino acids. Trimming shortened V by 4 bases and J by 5 bases, and 9 bases separated the two germline ends. CDR1 SGHDT and CDR2 YYEEEE come from the germline V gene. CDR3 sequence: CASSQTGETQYF. The CDR3 nucleotides are TGTGCCAGCAGCCAAACAGGGGAGACCCAGTACTTC. The entire variable domain, with the rest obtained from reference TRBV5-6 and TRBJ2-5, is as follows: DAGVTQSPTHLIKTRGQQVTLRCSPKSGHDTVSWYQQALGQGPQFIFQYYEEEERQRGNFPDRFSGHQFPNYSSELNVNALLLGDSALYLCASSQTGETQYFGPGTRLLVL.

In its sample, this clonotype was seen many times. The chain carries TRBV27 and TRBJ2-3; no clear D gene. The CDR3 consists of 13 residues. Deletions cut 6 bases from V and 4 bases from J, with 11 bases between. Per the germline V gene, CDR1 is MNHEY and CDR2 is SMNVEV (reference sequence). CDR3 amino acids: CASSLAGPDTQYF. The CDR3 DNA is TGTGCCAGCAGCTTAGCCGGCCCAGATACGCAGTATTTT.